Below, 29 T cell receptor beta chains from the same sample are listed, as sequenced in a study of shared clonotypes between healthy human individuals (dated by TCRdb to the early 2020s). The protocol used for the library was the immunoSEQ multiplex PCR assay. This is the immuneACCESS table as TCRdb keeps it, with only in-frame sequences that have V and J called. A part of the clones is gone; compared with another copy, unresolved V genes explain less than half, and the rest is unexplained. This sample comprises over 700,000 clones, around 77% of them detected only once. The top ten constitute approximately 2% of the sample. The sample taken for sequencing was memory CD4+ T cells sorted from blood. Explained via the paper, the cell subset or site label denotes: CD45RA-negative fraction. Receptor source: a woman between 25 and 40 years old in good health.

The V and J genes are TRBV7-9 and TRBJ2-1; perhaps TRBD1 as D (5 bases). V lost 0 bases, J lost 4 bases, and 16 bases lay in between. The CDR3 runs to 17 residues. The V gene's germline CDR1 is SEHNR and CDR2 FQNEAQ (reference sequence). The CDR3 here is CASSLALRTHRYNEQFF. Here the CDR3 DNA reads TGTGCCAGCAGCTTAGCGCTAAGGACACACAGATACAATGAGCAGTTCTTC. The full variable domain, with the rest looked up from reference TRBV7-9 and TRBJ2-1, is DTGVSQNPRHKITKRGQNVTFRCDPISEHNRLYWYRQTLGQGPEFLTYFQNEAQLEKSRLLSDRFSAERPKGSFSTLEIQRTEQGDSAMYLCASSLALRTHRYNEQFFGPGTRLTVL.

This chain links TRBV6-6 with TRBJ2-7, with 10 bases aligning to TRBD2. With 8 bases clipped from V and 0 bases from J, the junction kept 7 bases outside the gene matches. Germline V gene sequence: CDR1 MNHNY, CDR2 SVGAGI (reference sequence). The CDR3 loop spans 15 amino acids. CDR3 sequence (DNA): TGTGCCAGCGGACTAGCGGATGGCACCTCCTACGAGCAGTACTTC. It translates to CASGLADGTSYEQYF.

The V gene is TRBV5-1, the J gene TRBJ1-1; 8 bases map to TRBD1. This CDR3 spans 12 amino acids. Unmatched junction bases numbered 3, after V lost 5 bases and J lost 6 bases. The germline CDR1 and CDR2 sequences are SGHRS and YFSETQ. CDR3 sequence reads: CASSLTGAEAFF. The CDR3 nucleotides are TGCGCCAGCAGTTTGACAGGGGCTGAAGCTTTCTTT.

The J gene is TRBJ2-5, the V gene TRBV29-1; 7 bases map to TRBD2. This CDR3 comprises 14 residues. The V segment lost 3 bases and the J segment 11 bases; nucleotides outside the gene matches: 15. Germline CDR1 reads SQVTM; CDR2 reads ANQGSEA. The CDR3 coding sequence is TGCAGCGTTGAGCGGGAGATCGGGGACCAAGAGCAGTACTTC. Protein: CSVEREIGDQEQYF. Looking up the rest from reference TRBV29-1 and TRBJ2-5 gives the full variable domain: SAVISQKPSRDICQRGTSLTIQCQVDSQVTMMFWYRQQPGQSLTLIATANQGSEATYESGFVIDKFPISRPNLTFSTLTVSNMSPEDSSIYLCSVEREIGDQEQYFGPGTRLLVL.

The CDR3 sequence is CASSSQTSNQETQYF. CDR3 DNA: TGCGCCAGCAGCTCCCAGACTAGCAACCAAGAGACCCAGTACTTC. The chain recombines TRBV5-1 with TRBJ2-5, with TRBD2 identical over 7 bases. V was pared by 3 bases and J by 0 bases, with 5 bases of the junction left unmatched. The CDR3 has 15 amino acids. The germline gives CDR1 SGHRS, CDR2 YFSETQ.

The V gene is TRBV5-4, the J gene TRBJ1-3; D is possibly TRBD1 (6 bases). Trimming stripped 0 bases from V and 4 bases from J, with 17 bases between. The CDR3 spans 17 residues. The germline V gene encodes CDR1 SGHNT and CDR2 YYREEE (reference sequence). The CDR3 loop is CASSLGPTGLEGNTIYF. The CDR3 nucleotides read TGTGCCAGCAGCTTGGGGCCAACAGGGTTGGAAGGAAACACCATATATTTT.

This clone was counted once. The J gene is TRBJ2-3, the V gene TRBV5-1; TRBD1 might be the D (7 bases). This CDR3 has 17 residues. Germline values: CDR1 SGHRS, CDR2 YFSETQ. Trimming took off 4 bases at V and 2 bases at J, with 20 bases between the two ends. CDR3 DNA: TGCGCCAGCAGCCAGAGGGACAGTTCGCGGGACACAGATACGCAGTATTTT. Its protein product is CASSQRDSSRDTDTQYF. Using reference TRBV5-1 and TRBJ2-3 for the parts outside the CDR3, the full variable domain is KAGVTQTPRYLIKTRGQQVTLSCSPISGHRSVSWYQQTPGQGLQFLFEYFSETQRNKGNFPGRFSGRQFSNSRSEMNVSTLELGDSALYLCASSQRDSSRDTDTQYFGPGTRLTVL.

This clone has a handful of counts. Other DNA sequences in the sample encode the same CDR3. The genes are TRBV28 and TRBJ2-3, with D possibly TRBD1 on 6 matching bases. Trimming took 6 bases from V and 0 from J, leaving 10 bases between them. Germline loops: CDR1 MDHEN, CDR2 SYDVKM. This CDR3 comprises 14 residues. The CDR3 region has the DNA TGTGCCAGCAGGGACAGCTCTAGCACAGATACGCAGTATTTT. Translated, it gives CASRDSSSTDTQYF.

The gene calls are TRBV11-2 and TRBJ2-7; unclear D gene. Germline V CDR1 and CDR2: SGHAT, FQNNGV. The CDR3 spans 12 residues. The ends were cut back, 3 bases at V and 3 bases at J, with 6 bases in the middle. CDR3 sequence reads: CASSFALYEQYF. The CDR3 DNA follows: TGTGCCAGCAGCTTCGCCCTCTACGAGCAGTACTTC.

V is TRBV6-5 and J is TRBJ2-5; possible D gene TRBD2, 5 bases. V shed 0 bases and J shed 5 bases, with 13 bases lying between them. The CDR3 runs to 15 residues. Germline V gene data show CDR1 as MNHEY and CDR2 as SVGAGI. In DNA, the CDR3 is TGTGCCAGCAGTTACTCGATTGGTGGCGGGGAGACCCAGTACTTC. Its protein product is CASSYSIGGGETQYF.

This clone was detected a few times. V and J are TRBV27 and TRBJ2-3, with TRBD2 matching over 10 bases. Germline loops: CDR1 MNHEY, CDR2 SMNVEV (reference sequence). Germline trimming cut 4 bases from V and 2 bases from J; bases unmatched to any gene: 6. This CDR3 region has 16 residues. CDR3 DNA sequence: TGTGCCAGCAGTTCTAATCTAGCGGGAGTCACAGATACGCAGTATTTT. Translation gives CASSSNLAGVTDTQYF.

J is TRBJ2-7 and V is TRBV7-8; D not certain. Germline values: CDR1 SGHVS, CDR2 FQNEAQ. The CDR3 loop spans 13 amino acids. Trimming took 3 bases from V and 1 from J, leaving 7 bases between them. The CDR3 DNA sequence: TGTGCCAGCAGCTTTGGGCTGTCCTACGAGCAGTACTTC. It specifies CASSFGLSYEQYF.

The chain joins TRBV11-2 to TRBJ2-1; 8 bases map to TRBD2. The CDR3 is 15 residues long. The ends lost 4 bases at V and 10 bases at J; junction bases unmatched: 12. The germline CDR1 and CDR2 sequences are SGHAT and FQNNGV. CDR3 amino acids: CASSYGTRSTREQFF. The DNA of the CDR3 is TGTGCCAGCAGCTACGGGACTAGGTCGACCCGGGAGCAGTTCTTC.

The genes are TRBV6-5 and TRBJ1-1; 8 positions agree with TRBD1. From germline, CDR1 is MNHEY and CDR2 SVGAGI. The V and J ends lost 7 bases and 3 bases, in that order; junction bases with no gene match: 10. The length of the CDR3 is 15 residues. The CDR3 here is CASNPGQGSYTEAFF. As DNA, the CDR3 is TGTGCCAGCAACCCCGGACAGGGATCATACACTGAAGCTTTCTTT.

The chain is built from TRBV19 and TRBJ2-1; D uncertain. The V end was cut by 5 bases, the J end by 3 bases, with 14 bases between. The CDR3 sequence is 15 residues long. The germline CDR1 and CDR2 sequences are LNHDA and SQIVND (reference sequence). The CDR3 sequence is CASSRLDPSYNEQFF. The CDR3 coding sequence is TGTGCCAGTAGTCGCCTAGACCCAAGCTACAATGAGCAGTTCTTC.

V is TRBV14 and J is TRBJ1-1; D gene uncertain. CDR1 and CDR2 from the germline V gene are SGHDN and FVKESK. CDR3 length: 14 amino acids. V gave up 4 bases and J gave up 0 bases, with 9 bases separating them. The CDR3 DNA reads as TGTGCCAGCAGCCTCGCAGGAATGAACACTGAAGCTTTCTTT. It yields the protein CASSLAGMNTEAFF.

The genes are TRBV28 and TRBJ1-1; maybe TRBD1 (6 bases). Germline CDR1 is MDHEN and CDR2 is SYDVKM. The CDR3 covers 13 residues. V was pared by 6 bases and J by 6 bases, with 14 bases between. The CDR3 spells CASREGGKAEAFF. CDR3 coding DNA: TGTGCCAGCAGGGAAGGGGGGAAGGCTGAAGCTTTCTTT. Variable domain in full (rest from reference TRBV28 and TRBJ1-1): DVKVTQSSRYLVKRTGEKVFLECVQDMDHENMFWYRQDPGLGLRLIYFSYDVKMKEKGDIPEGYSVSREKKERFSLILESASTNQTSMYLCASREGGKAEAFFGQGTRLTVV.

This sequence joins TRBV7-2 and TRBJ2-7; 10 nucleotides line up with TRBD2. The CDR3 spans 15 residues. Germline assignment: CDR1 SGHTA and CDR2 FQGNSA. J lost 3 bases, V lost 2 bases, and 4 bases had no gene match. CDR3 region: CASSLMASGSYEQYF. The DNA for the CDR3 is TGTGCCAGCAGCTTAATGGCTAGCGGGAGCTACGAGCAGTACTTC. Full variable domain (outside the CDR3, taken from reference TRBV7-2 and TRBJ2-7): GAGVSQSPSNKVTEKGKDVELRCDPISGHTALYWYRQSLGQGLEFLIYFQGNSAPDKSGLPSDRFSAERTGGSVSTLTIQRTQQEDSAVYLCASSLMASGSYEQYFGPGTRLTVT.

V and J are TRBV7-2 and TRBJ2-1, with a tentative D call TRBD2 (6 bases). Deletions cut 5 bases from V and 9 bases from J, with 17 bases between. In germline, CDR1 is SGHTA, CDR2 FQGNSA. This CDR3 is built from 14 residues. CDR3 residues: CASSRDWGISEQFF. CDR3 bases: TGTGCCAGCAGCAGGGACTGGGGGATTTCTGAGCAGTTCTTC.

CDR3 nucleotide sequence: TGCGCCAGCAGCTTGGCCGAGGGTACTGGGCCCCAGCATTTT. Translation: CASSLAEGTGPQHF. The J gene is TRBJ1-5, the V gene TRBV5-1; D unclear. The CDR3 is 14 residues long. V lost 0 bases, J lost 9 bases, and 13 bases lay in between. From germline, CDR1 is SGHRS and CDR2 YFSETQ. The whole variable domain, filled in from reference TRBV5-1 and TRBJ1-5, reads KAGVTQTPRYLIKTRGQQVTLSCSPISGHRSVSWYQQTPGQGLQFLFEYFSETQRNKGNFPGRFSGRQFSNSRSEMNVSTLELGDSALYLCASSLAEGTGPQHFGDGTRLSIL.

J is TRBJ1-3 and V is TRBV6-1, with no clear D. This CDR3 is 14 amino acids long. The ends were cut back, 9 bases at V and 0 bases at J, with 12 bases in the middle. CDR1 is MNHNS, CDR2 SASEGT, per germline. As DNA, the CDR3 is TGTGCCAGTTTAGGATACTCCTCTGGAAACACCATATATTTT. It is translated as CASLGYSSGNTIYF.

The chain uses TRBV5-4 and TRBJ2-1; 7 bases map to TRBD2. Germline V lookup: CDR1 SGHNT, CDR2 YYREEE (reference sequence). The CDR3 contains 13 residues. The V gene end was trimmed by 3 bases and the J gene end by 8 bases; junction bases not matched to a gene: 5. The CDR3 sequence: CASSSKAGHEQFF. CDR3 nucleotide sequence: TGTGCCAGCAGCTCGAAAGCGGGACATGAGCAGTTCTTC.

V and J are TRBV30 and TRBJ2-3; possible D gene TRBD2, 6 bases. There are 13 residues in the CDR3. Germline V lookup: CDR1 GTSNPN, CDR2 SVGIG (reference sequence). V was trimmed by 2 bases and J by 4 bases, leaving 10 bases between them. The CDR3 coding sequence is TGTGCCTGGAGTTTTGGCGGGGCAGATACGCAGTATTTT. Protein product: CAWSFGGADTQYF.

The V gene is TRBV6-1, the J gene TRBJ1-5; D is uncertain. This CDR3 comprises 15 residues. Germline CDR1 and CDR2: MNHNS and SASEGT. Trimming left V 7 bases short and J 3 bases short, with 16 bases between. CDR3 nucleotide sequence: TGTGCCAGCACCCTTAGTGCCCGGCCCAATCAGCCCCAGCATTTT. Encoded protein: CASTLSARPNQPQHF.

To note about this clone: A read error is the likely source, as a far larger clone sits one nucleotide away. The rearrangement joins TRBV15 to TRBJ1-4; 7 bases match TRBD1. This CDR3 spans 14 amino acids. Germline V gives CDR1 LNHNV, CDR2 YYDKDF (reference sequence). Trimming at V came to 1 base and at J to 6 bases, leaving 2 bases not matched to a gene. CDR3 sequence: CATSRGQGHEKLFF. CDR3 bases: TGTGCCACCAGCAGAGGACAGGGACATGAAAAACTGTTTTTT.

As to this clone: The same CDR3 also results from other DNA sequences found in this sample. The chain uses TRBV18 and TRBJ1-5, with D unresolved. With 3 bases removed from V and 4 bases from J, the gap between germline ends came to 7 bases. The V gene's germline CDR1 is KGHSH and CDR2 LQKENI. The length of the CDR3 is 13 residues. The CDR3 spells CASSPTGNQPQHF. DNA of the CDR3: TGTGCCAGCTCACCTACGGGGAATCAGCCCCAGCATTTT.

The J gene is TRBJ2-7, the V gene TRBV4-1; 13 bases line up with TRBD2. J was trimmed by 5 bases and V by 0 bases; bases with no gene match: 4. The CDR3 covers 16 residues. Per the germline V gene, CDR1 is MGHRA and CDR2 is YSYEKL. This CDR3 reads CASSQEGGTSGNEQYF. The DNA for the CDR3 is TGCGCCAGCAGCCAAGAAGGGGGGACTAGCGGGAACGAGCAGTACTTC.

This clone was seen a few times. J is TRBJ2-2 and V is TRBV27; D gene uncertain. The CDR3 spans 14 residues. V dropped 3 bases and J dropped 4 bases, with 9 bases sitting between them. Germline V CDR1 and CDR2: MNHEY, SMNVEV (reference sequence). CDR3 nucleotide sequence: TGTGCCAGCAGTTTCCCCCCGGGCACCGGGGAGCTGTTTTTT. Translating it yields CASSFPPGTGELFF.

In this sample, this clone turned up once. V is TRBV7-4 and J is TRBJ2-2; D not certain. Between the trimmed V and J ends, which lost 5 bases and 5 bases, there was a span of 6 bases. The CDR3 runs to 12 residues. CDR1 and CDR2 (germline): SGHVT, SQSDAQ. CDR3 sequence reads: CASSRYTGELFF. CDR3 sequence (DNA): TGTGCCAGCAGCCGATATACCGGGGAGCTGTTTTTT.